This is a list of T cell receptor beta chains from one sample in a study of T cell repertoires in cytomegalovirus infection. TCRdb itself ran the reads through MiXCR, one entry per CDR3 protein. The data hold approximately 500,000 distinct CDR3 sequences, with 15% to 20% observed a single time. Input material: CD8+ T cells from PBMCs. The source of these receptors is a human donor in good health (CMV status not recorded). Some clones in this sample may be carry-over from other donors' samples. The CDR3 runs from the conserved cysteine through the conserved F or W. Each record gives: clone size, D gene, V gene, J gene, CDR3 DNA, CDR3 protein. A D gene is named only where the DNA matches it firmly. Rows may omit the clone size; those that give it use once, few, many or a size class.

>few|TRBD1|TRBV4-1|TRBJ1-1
TGCGCCAGCAGCCAATACAGGGGGACGAACACTGAAGCTTTCTTT
CASSQYRGTNTEAFF
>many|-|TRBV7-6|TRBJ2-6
TGTGCCAGCAGCTTTTCGGGAACTGGGGCCAACGTCCTGACTTTC
CASSFSGTGANVLTF
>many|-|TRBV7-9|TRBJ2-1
TGTGCCAGCTGGGGTTTTTCGTACACCCGACAGTTCTTC
CASWGFSYTRQFF
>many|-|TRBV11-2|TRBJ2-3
TGTGCCAGCAGCTTAGGGTGGGCAGGGGGGAGCACAGATACGCAGTATTTT
CASSLGWAGGSTDTQYF
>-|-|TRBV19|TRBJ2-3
TGTGCCAGTAGTTCTGGACGGCGGTCGTACACAGATACGCAGTATTTT
CASSSGRRSYTDTQYF
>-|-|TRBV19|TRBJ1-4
TGTGCCAGTAGCGCGGACCTGGGGTCTAATGAAAAACTGTTTTTT
CASSADLGSNEKLFF
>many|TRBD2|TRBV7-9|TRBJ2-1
TGTGCCAGCAGCTCACTAGATTGGGGCCGACTAGCGGGAGAGTACAATGAGCAGTTCTTC
CASSSLDWGRLAGEYNEQFF
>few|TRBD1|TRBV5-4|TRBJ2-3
TGTGCCAGCAGCTTGGCCCGGCAGGGGGGCACAGATACGCAGTATTTT
CASSLARQGGTDTQYF
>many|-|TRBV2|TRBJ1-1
TGTGCCAGCAGCCTTGTACGGGGGACAACTGAAGCTTTCTTT
CASSLVRGTTEAFF
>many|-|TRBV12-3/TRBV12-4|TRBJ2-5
TGTGCCAGCAGTTACACAAGCCAAGAGACCCAGTACTTC
CASSYTSQETQYF
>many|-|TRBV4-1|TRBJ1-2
TGCGCCAGCAGCCAAGCCGGGGATGGCTACACCTTC
CASSQAGDGYTF
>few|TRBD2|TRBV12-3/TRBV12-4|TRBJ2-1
TGTGCCACCGGGACTAGTTGGAAACGGAGCTCCTACAATGAGCAGTTCTTC
CATGTSWKRSSYNEQFF
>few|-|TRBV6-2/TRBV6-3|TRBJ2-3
TGTGCCAGCAGTTACCTTCTCCTAGCTAGCACAGATACGCAGTATTTT
CASSYLLLASTDTQYF
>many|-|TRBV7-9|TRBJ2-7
TGTGCCAGCAGCTTCCCCCAGAGCACCCACTACGAGCAGTACTTC
CASSFPQSTHYEQYF
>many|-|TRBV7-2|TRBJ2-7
TGTGCCAGCAGCTTAGATGGACGCTACGAGCAGTACTTC
CASSLDGRYEQYF
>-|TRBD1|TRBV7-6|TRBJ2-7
TGTGCCAGCAGCCTTAGGGCCGGGACAGCCGGTAACGAGCAGTACTTC
CASSLRAGTAGNEQYF
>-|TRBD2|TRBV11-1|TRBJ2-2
TGTGCCAGCAGCTTAGTCCGACTAGCGGGAGGGCCCGGCGGGGAGCTGTTTTTT
CASSLVRLAGGPGGELFF
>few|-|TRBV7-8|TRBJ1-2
TGTGCCAGCAGCCTCTCGCCAGCAAAGAACTATGGCTACACCTTC
CASSLSPAKNYGYTF
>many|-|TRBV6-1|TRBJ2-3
TGTGCCAGCAGTGAGACCCCGGGACAAAGCACAGATACGCAGTATTTT
CASSETPGQSTDTQYF
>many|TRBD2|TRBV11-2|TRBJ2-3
TGTGCCAGCAGCTTCGGTAGCGGGACAGATACGCAGTATTTT
CASSFGSGTDTQYF
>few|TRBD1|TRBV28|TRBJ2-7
TGTGCCAGCAGGCAGGGGACAGGGTCCCTGGATGAGCAGTACTTC
CASRQGTGSLDEQYF
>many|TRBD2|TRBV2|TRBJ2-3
TGTGCCAGCAGTGAATGGGGAGCGGGAGGCCCTGGAGATACGCAGTATTTT
CASSEWGAGGPGDTQYF
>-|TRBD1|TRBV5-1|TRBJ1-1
TGCGCCAGCAGCTTGCAATGGACAGGGATGAACACTGAAGCTTTCTTT
CASSLQWTGMNTEAFF
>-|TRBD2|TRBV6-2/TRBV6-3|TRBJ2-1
TGTGCCAGCAGTTCGGGGACTAGCGTTTACAATGAGCAGTTCTTC
CASSSGTSVYNEQFF
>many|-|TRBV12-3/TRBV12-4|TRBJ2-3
TGTGCCAGCAGTTTATTGGGGGAACTGGATACGCAGTATTTT
CASSLLGELDTQYF
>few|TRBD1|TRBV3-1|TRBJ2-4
TGTGCCAGCAGCCAAGATAACAAGGGGGCGGCCAAAAACATTCAGTACTTC
CASSQDNKGAAKNIQYF
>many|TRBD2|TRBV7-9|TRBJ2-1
TGTGCCAGCAGGGGGGCGGGAGGGCCTTATGAGCAGTTCTTC
CASRGAGGPYEQFF
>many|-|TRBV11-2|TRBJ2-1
TGTGCCAGCAGCTTAACGGGGGGCGATTTCTACAATGAGCAGTTCTTC
CASSLTGGDFYNEQFF
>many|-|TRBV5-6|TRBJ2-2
TGTGCCAGCAGCTTGGGTCCCGACACCGGGGAGCTGTTTTTT
CASSLGPDTGELFF
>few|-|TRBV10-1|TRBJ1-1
TGCGCCAGCAGTGGACAGGACCTGCCCTCTGAAGCTTTCTTT
CASSGQDLPSEAFF
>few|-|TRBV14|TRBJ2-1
TGTGCCAGCAGCCAAGGTGGTAGGACAGAGCAGTTCTTC
CASSQGGRTEQFF
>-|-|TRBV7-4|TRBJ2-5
TGTGCCAGCAGCTCGGATGGGGATTCAGAGACCCAGTACTTC
CASSSDGDSETQYF
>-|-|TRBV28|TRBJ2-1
TGTGCCAGCAGTTCCCTGGGGTCATCCTACAATGAGCAGTTCTTC
CASSSLGSSYNEQFF
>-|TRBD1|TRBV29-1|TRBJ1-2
TGCAGCGCAACGTCAAGACAGGGGGACTATGGCTACACCTTC
CSATSRQGDYGYTF
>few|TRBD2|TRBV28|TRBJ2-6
TGTGCCAGCAGTCCCCTCGCTAGCGGGAGGCCTGGGGCCAACGTCCTGACTTTC
CASSPLASGRPGANVLTF
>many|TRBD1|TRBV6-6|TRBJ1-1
TGTGCCAGCAGTTACGCCCCGGGACAGAGGGATTTCTTT
CASSYAPGQRDFF
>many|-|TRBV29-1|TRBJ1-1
TGCAGCGTTGAGGGCGGCAGGGCGACTGAAGCTTTCTTT
CSVEGGRATEAFF
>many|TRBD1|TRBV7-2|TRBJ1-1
TGTGCCAGCAGCTGGCCGGGACAGATGAACACTGAAGCTTTCTTT
CASSWPGQMNTEAFF
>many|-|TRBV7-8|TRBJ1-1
TGTGCCAGCACCCTGTGGGGCACTGAAGCTTTCTTT
CASTLWGTEAFF
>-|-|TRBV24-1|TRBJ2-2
TGTGCCACCAGTGATGAGAAAGGGAGCCTGAACACCGGGGAGCTGTTTTTT
CATSDEKGSLNTGELFF
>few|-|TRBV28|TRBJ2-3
TGTGCCAGCAGTTTTACGCCCCGTTACACAGATACGCAGTATTTT
CASSFTPRYTDTQYF
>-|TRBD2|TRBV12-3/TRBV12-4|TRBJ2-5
TGTGCCAGCAGCTCCGACGGACGGGGGGGGCTGATAGAGACCCAGTACTTC
CASSSDGRGGLIETQYF
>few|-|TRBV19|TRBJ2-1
TGTGCCACAAGGGCCCCTGACGTATACAATGAGCAGTTCTTC
CATRAPDVYNEQFF
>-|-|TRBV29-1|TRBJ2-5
TGCAGCGTTGTGTTGTTAACGGCACAAGAGACCCAGTACTTC
CSVVLLTAQETQYF
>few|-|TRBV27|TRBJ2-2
TGTGCCAGCAGTCCGGGACTTAAGCCGAACACCGGGGAGCTGTTTTTT
CASSPGLKPNTGELFF
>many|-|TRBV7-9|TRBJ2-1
TGTGCCAGCAGACTAGACAGCAGCTCCTACAATGAGCAGTTCTTC
CASRLDSSSYNEQFF
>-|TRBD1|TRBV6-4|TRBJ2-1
TGTGCCAGCAGTGAGGCCGGGACAGCTTTCAATGAGCAGTTCTTC
CASSEAGTAFNEQFF
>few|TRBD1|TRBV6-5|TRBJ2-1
TGTGCCAGCAGTTACGTGTCGGGACAGCCCATCAATGAGCAGTTCTTC
CASSYVSGQPINEQFF
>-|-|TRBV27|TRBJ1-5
TGTGCCAGCAACTCGGGCGGACCCTATAGCAATCAGCCCCAGCATTTT
CASNSGGPYSNQPQHF
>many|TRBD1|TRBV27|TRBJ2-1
TGTGCCAGCCGAAGGACAGGACCCAATGAGCAGTTCTTC
CASRRTGPNEQFF
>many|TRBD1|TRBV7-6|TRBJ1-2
TGTGCCAGCAGCTTAGATTCTATGGGGACAGAGCCCCACGGCTACACCTTC
CASSLDSMGTEPHGYTF
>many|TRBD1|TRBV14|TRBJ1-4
TGTGCCAGCAGCCTACGGGACAGAGCTAATGAAAAACTGTTTTTT
CASSLRDRANEKLFF
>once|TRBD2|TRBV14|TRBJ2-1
TGTGCCAGCAGCCAGAAGAGACTAGCGGGAGCTAATGAGAAGTTCTTC
CASSQKRLAGANEKFF
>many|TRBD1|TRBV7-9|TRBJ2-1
TGTGCCAGCAGCTTAGCGGGGACAGATAACAATGAGCAGTTCTTC
CASSLAGTDNNEQFF